This record looks at one T cell receptor beta chain sequence and its context. Germline CDR1 reads SEHNR; CDR2 reads FQNEAQ (reference sequence). The CDR3 loop spans 14 amino acids. This sample was taken from a study of CXCR3-negative and CXCR3-positive naive CD8 T cells. The wider study: Roughly 135 million TRB reads were obtained overall (about 1.5 +/- 0.3 million per library).

Via 5' RACE with UMI labels, TRB cDNA libraries were prepared. TCRdb reprocessed the 5' RACE reads and keeps a single row for each CDR3 protein, giving no DNA. Recorded for this sample: about 130,000 distinct CDR3 sequences. Phenotypically, naive CD8+ T cells corresponded to CD45RO-CCR7+CD27+CD95-. The specimen was naive CXCR3- CD8+ T cells from blood. Subset defined: CD45RO-CCR7+CD27+CD95- naive CD8+ T cells lacking CXCR3 (TNR3-). The sequence was collected from a human donor in good health. Some clones in this sample may be carry-over from other donors' samples. The genes are TRBV7-9 and TRBJ2-7; TCRdb selects TRBD1, and the lack of DNA leaves this call unchecked. The CDR3 reads CASSARDRGSEQYF.